The clone carrying this T cell receptor beta chain was seen at least ten times. Antigen: not known. The sample is drawn from a study of CD8 T cells in ankylosing spondylitis. Study-level points and caveats: Past studies reported some motif variants in reactive arthritis synovial fluid and blood. As for the disease-linked clones, they showed a CD8+ phenotype and occurred at relatively low frequencies in peripheral blood.

Library preparation for TCR beta used quantitative 5'-RACE with molecular barcodes. TCRdb redid the calling of the 5' RACE reads with MiXCR, one entry per CDR3 protein. The repertoire holds 150,000 or so distinct CDR3 sequences, approximately 9.9% seen once, with around 16% in the top ten. Sample: blood, either unsorted or a sorted T cell fraction (not recorded which). This sequence originates from a female donor with ankylosing spondylitis or in good health (not recorded which).

The CDR3 loop is CSVGLAGRNEQFF. CDR3 coding DNA: TGCAGCGTGGGACTAGCGGGAAGGAATGAGCAGTTCTTC. This chain joins TRBV29-1 and TRBJ2-1; 13 positions agree with TRBD2. The length of the CDR3 is 13 residues. CDR1 SQVTM and CDR2 ANQGSEA come from the germline V gene. Losses at the gene ends were 6 bases for V and 7 bases for J; bases not matched to a gene: 3.